The 31 T cell receptor beta chains presented below share a single source sample, sequenced in a study of CD8 T cells in ankylosing spondylitis. TCRdb passed the 5' RACE reads through MiXCR, listing each CDR3 protein once. The data show about 280,000 distinct CDR3 sequences, 20% seen once. Source material: blood, either unsorted or a sorted T cell fraction (not recorded which). These receptors all come from a male donor with ankylosing spondylitis or in good health (not recorded which).

Ten or more counts support this clonotype. The chain combines TRBV7-2 with TRBJ2-2; 8 positions agree with TRBD1. The CDR3 spans 15 residues. V shed 5 bases, J shed 7 bases, and the junction held 9 bases outside the gene matches. Germline V gene sequence: CDR1 SGHTA, CDR2 FQGNSA. The CDR3 loop is CASSASRGRIGELFF. The CDR3 region has the DNA TGTGCCAGCAGCGCGAGCAGGGGGCGCATCGGGGAGCTGTTTTTT.

This sequence joins TRBV6-2 or TRBV6-3 and TRBJ2-2; D unclear. The V end lost 5 bases, the J end lost 7 bases, and 8 bases lay between the germline ends. Germline loops: CDR1 MNHEY, CDR2 SVGEGT. The CDR3 runs 12 residues. In DNA, the CDR3 is TGTGCCAGCAGTCCTCACGGCGGGGAGCTGTTTTTT. It is translated as CASSPHGGELFF.

This clonotype was seen ten or more times. The chain links TRBV5-1 to TRBJ2-2; D may be TRBD1 or TRBD2 (6 bases each). Between the trimmed V and J ends, which lost 3 bases and 0 bases, there was a span of 12 bases. This CDR3 region has 16 residues. In germline, CDR1 is SGHRS, CDR2 YFSETQ. The CDR3 is CASSSQGGTNTGELFF. As DNA, the CDR3 is TGCGCCAGCAGCTCCCAAGGGGGGACGAACACCGGGGAGCTGTTTTTT.

The chain links TRBV20-1 to TRBJ2-7; D is possibly TRBD1 or TRBD2 (5 bases each). V lost 7 bases, J lost 1 base, and 23 bases lay in between. CDR1 is DFQATT, CDR2 SNEGSKA, per germline (reference sequence). This CDR3 has 16 residues. The chain's CDR3 is CSGSTVTGTTSYEQYV. The CDR3 DNA follows: TGCAGTGGTAGTACGGTAACGGGGACGACTTCCTACGAGCAGTACGTC.

This chain joins TRBV15 and TRBJ1-1; D is uncertain. CDR3 length: 13 amino acids. The germline gives CDR1 LNHNV, CDR2 YYDKDF (reference sequence). Trimming stripped 4 bases from V and 0 bases from J, with 6 bases between. The CDR3 region is CATSTDLNTEAFF. The CDR3 coding sequence is TGTGCCACCAGCACAGATTTGAACACTGAAGCTTTCTTT.

This clonotype appeared a few times. The chain recombines TRBV5-1 with TRBJ2-3; D call uncertain. V lost 1 base and J 6 bases, leaving 12 bases between the germline ends. The CDR3 runs 14 residues. Germline CDR1 is SGHRS and CDR2 is YFSETQ. CDR3 nucleotides: TGCGCCAGCAGCTTGCCTAAGGTGGTGGATACGCAGTATTTT. It codes for CASSLPKVVDTQYF.

Ten or more counts support this clonotype. The rearrangement joins TRBV29-1 to TRBJ2-6; no clear D gene. Germline V gives CDR1 SQVTM, CDR2 ANQGSEA. Trimming stripped 0 bases from V and 0 bases from J, with 6 bases between. This CDR3 has 15 amino acids. Written as DNA, the CDR3 is TGCAGCGTTGAAGATAACAACTCTGGGGCCAACGTCCTGACTTTC. Amino acid sequence: CSVEDNNSGANVLTF.

This chain links TRBV20-1 with TRBJ2-2; D is uncertain. The ends were cut back, 0 bases at V and 1 base at J, with 9 bases in the middle. The CDR3 is 15 amino acids. Germline assignment: CDR1 DFQATT and CDR2 SNEGSKA (reference sequence). The CDR3 bases are TGCAGTGCTAGAGATCGACAAATGAACACCGGGGAGCTGTTTTTT. Its protein is CSARDRQMNTGELFF.

This clonotype has only a few counts. CDR3 sequence: CASSYSGETQYF. CDR3 sequence (DNA): TGTGCCAGCAGTTACTCGGGAGAGACCCAGTACTTC. The chain joins TRBV6-5 to TRBJ2-5, with D unresolved. This CDR3 has 12 residues. V lost 0 bases, J lost 4 bases, and 3 bases lay in between. From germline, CDR1 is MNHEY and CDR2 SVGAGI.

The rearrangement links TRBV20-1 to TRBJ1-5; 7 bases fit TRBD1. The CDR3 contains 15 residues. The ends lost 2 bases at V and 2 bases at J; junction bases unmatched: 6. Germline V gene data show CDR1 as DFQATT and CDR2 as SNEGSKA (reference sequence). The CDR3 DNA is TGCAGTGCTAGACAGGACAGGTGGGGCAATCAGCCCCAGCATTTT. Protein: CSARQDRWGNQPQHF.

In regard to this clonotype: A clone one base away is much larger, so this may be a read error. This sequence joins TRBV3-1 and TRBJ2-1; 9 positions match TRBD2. CDR1 is LGHDT and CDR2 is YNNKEL in the germline V gene (reference sequence). This CDR3 has 18 residues. Here the CDR3 DNA reads TGTGCCTGCAGTTTAGCCTTGGATGGGCGGGGGGGATACAATGAGCAGTTCTTC. Translating gives CACSLALDGRGGYNEQFF.

This clonotype was seen more than once but under ten times. The chain carries TRBV5-1 and TRBJ2-1; D is tentatively TRBD1 or TRBD2 (6 bases each). The germline gives CDR1 SGHRS, CDR2 YFSETQ. V was shortened by 1 base and J by 6 bases, with 17 bases between the two germline ends. The CDR3 length is 16 residues. The CDR3 DNA sequence: TGCGCCAGCAGCTTGAGGGGGGATGTGGCTCTCAATGAGCAGTTCTTC. Amino acid sequence: CASSLRGDVALNEQFF.

This clonotype showed up just a few times. The V and J genes are TRBV7-9 and TRBJ1-5; unclear D gene. The CDR3 covers 16 residues. V gave up 2 bases and J gave up 8 bases, with 19 bases separating them. The germline CDR1 and CDR2 sequences are SEHNR and FQNEAQ (reference sequence). The CDR3: CASSLKGSGFPEPQHF. DNA of the CDR3: TGTGCCAGCAGCTTAAAGGGCTCGGGATTCCCCGAGCCCCAGCATTTT.

A note on this clonotype: A read error may account for a junction end that differs from germline. The gene calls are TRBV5-1 and TRBJ2-5; 10 nucleotides line up with TRBD1. The germline gives CDR1 SGHRS, CDR2 YFSETQ. CDR3 length: 16 amino acids. CDR3 sequence (DNA): TGCTCCAGCAGCGTTGGAGGGACAGGGGTCACCGAGACCCAGTACTTC. Protein: CSSSVGGTGVTETQYF.

This chain joins TRBV2 and TRBJ2-2; D remains ambiguous. The CDR3 length is 13 residues. The germline CDR1 and CDR2 sequences are SNHLY and FYNNEI. Trimming shortened V by 1 base and J by 6 bases, and 6 bases separated the two germline ends. The CDR3 region has the DNA TGTGCCAGCAGTGAAGAGGGTGCCGGGGAGCTGTTTTTT. Residues: CASSEEGAGELFF.

The genes are TRBV4-1 and TRBJ2-3, with 8 bases lining up with TRBD2. Per the germline V gene, CDR1 is MGHRA and CDR2 is YSYEKL. The CDR3 totals 16 residues. With 3 bases clipped from V and 2 bases from J, the junction kept 7 bases outside the gene matches. The DNA of the CDR3 is TGCGCCAGCAGCCAGCGCGGGACTAGGAACACAGATACGCAGTATTTT. Translated: CASSQRGTRNTDTQYF.

This clonotype was counted a few times. This sequence joins TRBV7-9 and TRBJ2-7, with 8 positions matching TRBD1. J gave up 2 bases and V 1 base, and 1 base lay outside the gene matches. The germline V gene encodes CDR1 SEHNR and CDR2 FQNEAQ (reference sequence). This CDR3 region has 14 residues. CDR3 in amino acids: CASSLEDRAYEQYV. The CDR3 DNA reads TGTGCCAGCAGCTTAGAGGACAGGGCCTACGAGCAGTACGTC.

There are a few counts of this clonotype. This CDR3 is CASSIQGSDTDTQYF. In DNA, the CDR3 is TGCGCCAGCAGCATACAGGGATCCGACACAGATACGCAGTATTTT. J is TRBJ2-3 and V is TRBV5-1; tentative D call: TRBD1 (6 bases). Trimming removed 4 bases from V and 2 bases from J, with 14 bases in between. Germline V CDR1 and CDR2: SGHRS, YFSETQ. The length of the CDR3 is 15 residues.

The rearrangement joins TRBV3-1 to TRBJ2-3; D is possibly TRBD2 (5 bases). The CDR3 covers 19 residues. Germline V gene sequence: CDR1 LGHDT, CDR2 YNNKEL (reference sequence). Between the trimmed V and J ends, which lost 1 base and 1 base, there was a span of 21 bases. In DNA form, the CDR3 reads TGTGCCAGCAGCCAAGTCGCGCGCGGGTTGTCTTCACGCACAGATACGCAGTATTTT. Translating it yields CASSQVARGLSSRTDTQYF.

The sample holds a few counts of this clonotype. The genes are TRBV5-1 and TRBJ2-1, with no clear D. Germline V gene lookup returns CDR1 SGHRS and CDR2 YFSETQ. Trimming removed 2 bases at V and 7 bases at J, with 7 bases between. This CDR3 spans 12 amino acids. In DNA form, the CDR3 reads TGCGCCAGCAGCTTCGAGATTAATGAGCAGTTCTTC. As protein: CASSFEINEQFF.

This clonotype showed up just a few times. This rearrangement joins TRBV20-1 to TRBJ2-4; no clear D gene. CDR1 DFQATT and CDR2 SNEGSKA come from the germline V gene (reference sequence). This CDR3 spans 13 amino acids. V was trimmed by 6 bases and J by 7 bases, leaving 16 bases between them. This CDR3 reads CSARSPWSNIQYF. The CDR3 DNA sequence: TGCAGTGCCCGGTCTCCTTGGAGCAACATTCAGTACTTC.

This clonotype occurred many times. The V gene is TRBV5-8, the J gene TRBJ1-5, with 8 bases matching TRBD1. The CDR3 runs to 17 residues. V gave up 0 bases and J gave up 1 base; unmatched junction bases: 6. Germline lookup yields CDR1 SGHTS and CDR2 YDEGEE. In nucleotides, the CDR3 is TGTGCCAGCAGCTTGGTAGTAACAGGGGGAAGCAATCAGCCCCAGCATTTT. Its translation is CASSLVVTGGSNQPQHF.

The chain couples TRBV5-1 to TRBJ1-5; perhaps TRBD1 as D (5 bases). This CDR3 has 13 residues. Germline V gene sequence: CDR1 SGHRS, CDR2 YFSETQ. V was shortened by 4 bases and J by 3 bases, with 8 bases between the two germline ends. The CDR3 DNA follows: TGCGCCAGCAGCCGGGACCTCAATCAGCCCCAGCATTTT. Its protein is CASSRDLNQPQHF.

This clonotype was seen more than once but under ten times. This sequence joins TRBV5-1 and TRBJ2-7, with 8 bases that match TRBD1. Germline V CDR1 and CDR2: SGHRS, YFSETQ. This CDR3 contains 14 residues. V was clipped by 3 bases and J by 6 bases; unmatched bases: 8. DNA for the CDR3: TGCGCCAGCAGCTCGGGACAGGTGGGGCGCGAGCAGTACGTC. It encodes CASSSGQVGREQYV.

Concerning this clonotype itself: A much bigger clone sits one base away, suggesting this may be a read error. The chain has TRBV20-1 and TRBJ1-3, with unresolved D. The CDR3 is 10 residues long. Germline V gene sequence: CDR1 DFQATT, CDR2 SNEGSKA (reference sequence). The DNA for the CDR3 is TGCAATGTCCGCCTGGACACCATATATTTT. Translating gives CNVRLDTIYF.

This clonotype has a handful of counts. The genes are TRBV12-3 or TRBV12-4 and TRBJ2-3; either TRBD1 or TRBD2 may supply D (7 bases each). The V end was cut by 7 bases, the J end by 1 base, with 21 bases between. This CDR3 is built from 17 residues. The CDR3 DNA sequence: TGTGCCAGCACCCGGGTGGCAGGGGGGGGCCGCACAGATACGCAGTATTTT. Residues: CASTRVAGGGRTDTQYF.

This clonotype was counted ten times or more. The chain is built from TRBV7-3 and TRBJ2-2; D uncertain. Germline V gene lookup returns CDR1 SGHTA and CDR2 FQGTGA. The V and J ends lost 3 bases and 6 bases respectively, with 8 bases between them. CDR3 length: 13 residues. In DNA, the CDR3 is TGTGCCAGCAGCTTTACTACGTCCGGGGAGCTGTTTTTT. Translating it yields CASSFTTSGELFF.

The chain links TRBV5-1 to TRBJ2-5, with D perhaps TRBD2 (5 bases). V gave up 3 bases and J gave up 3 bases, with 12 bases separating them. The germline CDR1 and CDR2 sequences are SGHRS and YFSETQ. This CDR3 is built from 14 residues. CDR3 sequence reads: CASSSGGLEETQYF. CDR3 DNA sequence: TGCGCCAGCAGCTCGGGCGGACTGGAAGAGACCCAGTACTTC.

This clonotype showed up many times. The gene calls are TRBV12-3 or TRBV12-4 and TRBJ2-2; D is unresolved. Trimming took off 3 bases at V and 3 bases at J, with 5 bases between the two ends. The CDR3 consists of 13 residues. The DNA for the CDR3 is TGTGCCAGCAGTTTTAAGTACACCGGGGAGCTGTTTTTT. Protein product: CASSFKYTGELFF.

This clonotype was counted a few times. The chain carries TRBV10-3 and TRBJ1-2, with 7 bases matching TRBD1. The CDR3 spans 13 residues. V shed 4 bases and J 4 bases; nucleotides not matched to a gene: 3. In germline, CDR1 is ENHRY, CDR2 SYGVKD. The chain's CDR3 is CAISGRQGYGYTF. In DNA form, the CDR3 reads TGTGCCATCAGTGGTAGACAGGGCTATGGCTACACCTTC.

This clonotype was counted a few times. V and J are TRBV29-1 and TRBJ2-3, with no clear D. Looked up from germline, CDR1 is SQVTM and CDR2 is ANQGSEA. The CDR3 runs 14 residues. V dropped 4 bases and J dropped 4 bases, with 15 bases sitting between them. CDR3 residues: CSVGFWGSSDTQYF. The CDR3 nucleotides are TGCAGCGTTGGATTTTGGGGTAGTTCAGATACGCAGTATTTT.